This TCR beta chain was profiled in a study of cytomegalovirus exposure and HLA in healthy donors (dated by TCRdb to about 2017). With respect to the entire study: An earlier analysis of about 560 of the donors reported around 280 Gb of sequence data and 100 million to 120 million unique TCR beta sequences obtained from roughly 180 million T cells. An early release that covered several hundred HLA-typed donors contained about 300 gigabases of sequencing data and 70 million to 100 million unique TCR sequences. Among the roughly 370 genotyped donors, around 81% belonged to the genetic ancestry cluster associated with self-reported Caucasian donors. The study aimed to test whether cataloging public T cell receptors could reveal signatures of past pathogen exposure. The study profiled the T cell repertoires of 500 to 800 subjects by immunosequencing and related them to cytomegalovirus serostatus. In addition to the first cohort of approximately 650 subjects, a separate validation cohort of about 120 different subjects was used. To predict cytomegalovirus infection status, the study brought together high-throughput TCR immunosequencing, statistical association of individual TCRs with disease status, and machine learning. In a later analysis, previously published TCR beta repertoires from 500 to 750 donors were re-analyzed and high-resolution HLA genotyping was added so that TCR occurrence patterns could be studied. In the later analysis, no new phenotypic data were used to find candidate immune exposures; instead, reliance was placed on TCR beta sequences and their occurrence across donors. In an earlier analysis of roughly 580 of the donors, high-throughput TCR beta sequencing was used to judge whether each TCR beta V gene segment behaved as functional or pseudogenic. Alongside the repertoire data, information on donor age, sex, ethnicity and CMV serostatus was compiled. A later genetic analysis took genome-wide SNP genotypes for about three fifths of the 666 donors and used that subset as a discovery cohort. All discovery cohort repertoires had been generated on a single sequencing platform. HLA typing included class I and class II loci at four-digit resolution. The number of donors typed differed by locus, with 629-630 for A, B, C, DRB1 and DQB1, around 560 for DQA1, about 610 for DPA1, and some 440 for DPB1. Because of strong linkage in the cohort, roughly five DR-DQ haplotypes were treated as single units for association and clustering. Across roughly 420 genotyped donors of the cohort, an average of approximately 220,000 unique TCR beta nucleotide sequences per donor were sequenced, and around 20% of those sequences were non-productive. Study-level results and caveats: In a later analysis, HLA-associated TCR beta chains showed more clonal expansion and lower generation probabilities than non-associated chains that were equally common. This cohort had only TCR beta chains sequenced, and the lack of alpha or paired-chain data limited which features could be detected. An earlier analysis of several hundred of the donors showed that most TCR beta V segments appeared in productive rearrangements either about 87% or about 30% of the time, which broadly matched IMGT annotations. A later analysis associated about 17,000 TCR beta sequences with specific HLA alleles at a false discovery rate of 0.05. In a later analysis, the rate of TCR association differed among HLA loci, with DRB1 alleles having the most associated TCRs and HLA-C alleles having the fewest. CMV serostatus was the only immune exposure information available for the cohort. An association between a missense DCLRE1C variant and V-gene and J-gene trimming of TCR beta chains was found in a later genetic analysis and replicated in an independent cohort. A group of highly shared sequence variants was considered likely to be a technical artifact of the sequencing pipeline. The classifier was reported to diagnose cytomegalovirus status with high specificity and sensitivity in both the original cohort and the validation cohort. Linkage disequilibrium might explain the correlated functional status among segregating V segments, but an unknown experimental factor could not be ruled out. Three of the identified cytomegalovirus-associated TCR beta chains were confirmed in vitro to be specific for cytomegalovirus antigens. According to a later analysis, parvovirus B19, influenza, CMV and Epstein-Barr virus appeared linked to several top co-occurrence clusters. The study gave a list of roughly 150 TCR beta chains associated with cytomegalovirus. The authors suggested that the approach could potentially be generalized to other disease states and immunological phenotypes. Because counts were too low, about 18 rarely observed V segments, including chromosome 9 orphons, were excluded from the earlier analysis of 587 of the donors. Most CMV-associated TCR beta chains appeared to be HLA-restricted in a later analysis, and the HLA associations seemed to be driven largely by CMV exposure. Most TCR sequences were seen in very few donors, while some public TCRs were found in many individuals. A further reported finding was that TCR beta sequences accurately predicted the HLA-A and HLA-B alleles for most subjects in the first cohort. A later genetic analysis reported fewer N-insertions in productive TCRs among donors in an Asian-associated ancestry cluster than the roughly 650-donor mean. Roughly uniform sequencing depth across donors was assumed in presence/absence analyses, although this assumption may not hold. Some IMGT-functional V segments, including TRBV6-2 and TRBV6-3, could not be told apart with the 87-base-pair reads, so those segments were excluded. HLA typing was unavailable for some donors at each locus, so association tests used only the typed subset. Strong co-occurrence of HLA alleles, especially DR and DQ, made assigning TCR associations to individual alleles difficult.

A word on this clone: Its specific antigen is unknown. No clone much larger than this one lies a single base away; base qualities are absent.

The cohort consisted of fewer than 700 healthy bone marrow donors. Cohort members were all nominally healthy when sampled, although unrecorded immune exposures were likely present. The donor was CMV seropositive and belonged to the group of 250 to 300 seropositive cohort members. Each donor provided a peripheral blood sample, and peripheral blood mononuclear cells were used for TCR beta sequencing. The Qiagen DNeasy Blood Extraction Kit was used to extract genomic DNA from the blood cell samples. Library method: the immunoSEQ multiplex PCR assay. A mixture of 60 forward primers for TCR Vbeta segments and 13 reverse primers for TCR Jbeta segments was used in the multiplex PCR. The CDR3 region of rearranged TCR beta genes was amplified from genomic DNA with a multiplex PCR assay. Amplified TCR beta libraries were sequenced as 87-base-pair reads on the Illumina HiSeq System. The study's processing was this. A later analysis counted some 74 million unique TCR beta chains across the 670 or so repertoires, and roughly 11 million of these chains were shared by at least two donors. Raw reads were error-corrected and collapsed into unique sequences with a nearest-neighbor algorithm that merged closely related sequences to remove PCR and sequencing errors. To assign V, D and J gene segments, CDR3 sequences were aligned to IMGT reference sequences. For a sequence to be retained, a match of at least six nucleotides was required to both a V gene segment and a J gene segment. Rearrangements were classified as productive when the CDR3 lacked stop codons and remained in frame with V and J, and all other rearrangements were classified as non-productive. Following IMGT convention, CDR3 was defined as the stretch from the second conserved V-encoded cysteine to the conserved J-encoded phenylalanine. The earlier analysis of 500 to 650 of the donors excluded any sequence lacking an unambiguous match to a single V gene segment. In an earlier analysis of almost 600 of the donors, a V segment was called functional when productive rearrangements were above 56.7%, and segregating when the standard deviation between donors exceeded 5%. A statistical classification framework was built for diagnosing cytomegalovirus status from the catalog of TCR beta chain sequences. A later analysis assigned V and J genes by comparing TCR nucleotide sequences with IMGT/GENE-DB human TR gene sequences. In a later analysis, CDR3 sequences and most-parsimonious VDJ recombination scenarios were assigned using the TCRdist pipeline. In a later analysis, every TCR beta chain was defined by the combination of its CDR3 amino acid sequence and its V-gene family, and reads without a unique V-gene family were dropped. As a way to deal with suspected cross-contamination and a sequencing artifact, a later analysis dropped 500 to 700 nucleotide sequences that were highly shared and had low generation probability. For each public chain, a later analysis derived a clonal expansion index from normalized ranks of inferred template counts within each repertoire. Generation probabilities in a later analysis came from a VDJ recombination model fitted to out-of-frame rearrangements, and those results were checked against IGoR. A later analysis scored TCR-TCR, TCR-HLA and TCR-CMV co-occurrence with hypergeometric tests, applying a repertoire-size bias correction to TCR pairs. False discovery rates were estimated in a later analysis by permuting HLA or CMV assignments 20 times. In a later analysis, co-occurring TCRs were grouped using DBSCAN, with TCRdist sequence similarity added in when clustering inside HLA-allele-positive subsets. Repertoires with fewer than 30,000 or more than 120,000 public chains, plus five repertoires with anomalous nucleotide sharing, were excluded from co-occurrence clustering. The source is immuneACCESS, and TCRdb retained only in-frame sequences with V and J called. Part of the clones is not carried over; for the studies checked, unresolved V genes explain less than half of this, and the remainder is unexplained. The V and J calls and clone size are taken from that table; D and trimming were inferred from the DNA. In this sample the table shows fewer than 200,000 clones, approximately 80% of which occur a single time. Together, the top ten hold 9.5% to 10% of the sample.

Trimming takes 10 bases off V and 3 bases off J; junction bases not matched to a gene: 9. The germline V gene supplies CDR1 MNHNS and CDR2 SASEGT. The CDR3, from cysteine to phenylalanine, totals 15 residues. This entry keeps only the CDR3 DNA: 45 bases, framed from base 1. Sequenced sample: PBMCs. The source is a young man in good health and CMV-seropositive. Recombination linked TRBV6-1 to TRBJ2-1; TRBD2 agrees with 10 junctional bases. The sequenced DNA: TGTGCCACCATGCTCCTAGCGGGGGACTACAATGAGCAGTTCTTC. The translation is CATMLLAGDYNEQFF.